The present T cell receptor beta chain was sequenced within a study of graft-versus-host responses after intestinal transplantation. Whole-study context: Each recipient received anti-thymocyte globulin induction, then tacrolimus and steroids for 3 to 4 years.

Germline CDR1 is LGHNA and CDR2 is YSLEER. V was trimmed by 1 base and J by 1 base, leaving 11 bases between them. The CDR3 is 16 amino acids. Points from the study as a whole: Patients with graft-donor T cell macrochimerism had high graft-versus-host to host-versus-graft clonal ratios in allografts. GvH clones appeared in recipient marrow, some first in ileum or blood.

Sorting of proliferating CFSE-low CD3+CD4+ and CD3+CD8+ responders took place after the reaction. Using immunoSEQ multiplex PCR, the repertoire was profiled, and TCRdb retains in-frame clones only, with some absent. The sample lists about 24,000 clones, under 45% seen once, with more than 0.55% in the top ten. The clonotype comes from a human patient who received an intestinal transplant. The chain uses TRBV4-3 and TRBJ1-3, with D tentatively TRBD1 (5 bases). The sequenced sample was alloreactive CD4+ T cells from a mixed lymphocyte reaction culture, obtained before intestinal transplant. Subset given: CFSE-low proliferating T cells sorted from roughly six-day pre-transplant mixed lymphocyte reaction (GvH or HvG direction). The CDR3 nucleotides read TGCGCCAGCAGCCAAGTATACAGGCCGTCTGGAAACACCATATATTTT. This encodes CASSQVYRPSGNTIYF.